Below, 14 T cell receptor beta chains from the same sample are listed, as sequenced in a study of graft-versus-host responses after intestinal transplantation (dated by TCRdb to about 2021). Antigen specificity for these receptors is unknown. Library prep was done by the immunoSEQ multiplex PCR assay. TCRdb limited this immuneACCESS table to in-frame rearrangements with V and J called. A share of clones is missing; checked studies link under half to unresolved V genes, and the rest is unexplained. The sample has nearly 95,000 clones on record, around 93% of them singletons. The ten largest make up 2% of the sample. In light of the paper, this sample's time point label describes: cells obtained before transplantation from donor or recipient. The source was unstimulated CD8+ T cells sorted from spleen or lymph node cells, collected before intestinal transplant. These receptors came from a human donor who received an intestinal transplant.

The gene calls are TRBV4-3 and TRBJ2-7; 9 nucleotides align to TRBD1. The CDR3 sequence is 15 residues long. V lost 3 bases and J lost 4; bases outside the gene matches: 7. Germline CDR1 LGHNA, CDR2 YSLEER. For the CDR3, the DNA is TGCGCCAGCAGCCAGAGGACAGGGGAGGGATACGAGCAGTACTTC. As protein: CASSQRTGEGYEQYF.

This clone was recorded only once. The chain has TRBV27 and TRBJ2-3, with a tentative D call TRBD1 (5 bases). Germline lookup yields CDR1 MNHEY and CDR2 SMNVEV (reference sequence). The CDR3 length is 13 residues. V was pared by 2 bases and J by 6 bases, with 9 bases between. The CDR3 coding sequence is TGTGCCAGCAGTTTAAAGGGGCTGGATACGCAGTATTTT. Translated, it gives CASSLKGLDTQYF.

This chain uses TRBV27 with TRBJ2-2; 9 positions agree with TRBD1. J was trimmed by 1 base and V by 2 bases; bases with no gene match: 2. Germline V gene sequence: CDR1 MNHEY, CDR2 SMNVEV (reference sequence). This CDR3 spans 16 amino acids. The CDR3 DNA sequence: TGTGCCAGCAGTTTACCGGGACAGGGGAACACCGGGGAGCTGTTTTTT. It codes for CASSLPGQGNTGELFF.

The CDR3, as DNA: TGCGCCAGCAGCCAAGATCGGGGGGCGAACTATGGCTACACCTTC. As protein: CASSQDRGANYGYTF. The gene calls are TRBV4-1 and TRBJ1-2; D perhaps matches TRBD1 (6 bases). Germline-derived CDR1 and CDR2 are MGHRA and YSYEKL. The ends were cut back, 0 bases at V and 2 bases at J, with 10 bases in the middle. The CDR3 loop spans 15 amino acids.

J is TRBJ2-7 and V is TRBV13; 9 nucleotides align to TRBD2. The CDR3 has 15 amino acids. After removal of 6 bases from V and 0 bases from J, the junction contained 6 bases not matched to a gene. Germline CDR1 PRHDT, CDR2 FYEKMQ (reference sequence). CDR3 loop: CASRPRGGGSYEQYF. As DNA, the CDR3 is TGTGCCAGCAGGCCGCGGGGGGGCGGCTCCTACGAGCAGTACTTC.

The rearrangement joins TRBV30 to TRBJ2-7; maybe TRBD1 (6 bases). This CDR3 is 12 amino acids long. Germline CDR1 is GTSNPN and CDR2 is SVGIG (reference sequence). V was clipped by 2 bases and J by 11 bases, with 16 bases between them. The CDR3 region is CAWSSLEGHKYF. Written as DNA, the CDR3 is TGTGCCTGGAGTTCCCTCGAGGGACATAAGTACTTC.

V is TRBV19 and J is TRBJ1-1; D unresolved. Germline V CDR1 and CDR2: LNHDA, SQIVND (reference sequence). This CDR3 has 13 residues. V gave up 3 bases and J gave up 0 bases, with 5 bases separating them. CDR3 amino acids: CASSMIVNTEAFF. CDR3 DNA: TGTGCCAGTAGTATGATAGTGAACACTGAAGCTTTCTTT.

This clone came up once. The rearrangement joins TRBV11-2 to TRBJ1-3; TRBD1 agrees at 7 bases. Looked up from germline, CDR1 is SGHAT and CDR2 is FQNNGV. Losses at the gene ends were 2 bases for V and 0 bases for J; bases not matched to a gene: 10. This CDR3 is built from 18 residues. The CDR3 reads CASSLSYRGTLSGNTIYF. DNA of the CDR3: TGTGCCAGCAGCTTAAGTTACAGGGGAACTCTCTCTGGAAACACCATATATTTT. The entire variable domain, with the rest obtained from reference TRBV11-2 and TRBJ1-3, is as follows: EAGVAQSPRYKIIEKRQSVAFWCNPISGHATLYWYQQILGQGPKLLIQFQNNGVVDDSQLPKDRFSAERLKGVDSTLKIQPAKLEDSAVYLCASSLSYRGTLSGNTIYFGEGSWLTVV.

The CDR3 DNA follows: TGCAGCGTTTGGCAACAACTACAAAGTCGGGCCAACGTCCTGACTTTC. Its translation is CSVWQQLQSRANVLTF. The chain recombines TRBV29-1 with TRBJ2-6; D uncertain. V lost 5 bases and J 5 bases, leaving 19 bases between the germline ends. CDR3 length equals 16 residues. The V gene's germline CDR1 is SQVTM and CDR2 ANQGSEA.

The V call is TRBV7-9, the J call TRBJ1-3; D is possibly TRBD1 (5 bases). Germline CDR1 is SEHNR and CDR2 is FQNEAQ (reference sequence). V gave up 5 bases and J gave up 1 base, with 15 bases separating them. The CDR3 contains 16 residues. CDR3 sequence (DNA): TGTGCCAGCAGCCCTCTCGACAGTTGGTCTGGAAACACCATATATTTT. Protein product: CASSPLDSWSGNTIYF.

The chain links TRBV9 to TRBJ1-1, with D possibly TRBD1 on 5 matching bases. The germline V gene encodes CDR1 SGDLS and CDR2 YYNGEE. With 4 bases removed from V and 1 base from J, the gap between germline ends came to 20 bases. The CDR3 is 17 amino acids. The CDR3 DNA is TGTGCCAGCAGCTCCACGGGGGGATTCAGAGAGAACACTGAAGCTTTCTTT. Amino acid sequence: CASSSTGGFRENTEAFF.

V usage is TRBV5-4 and J usage is TRBJ2-7; 11 bases are a match to TRBD1. The length of the CDR3 is 17 residues. The V gene end was trimmed by 5 bases and the J gene end by 4 bases; junction bases not matched to a gene: 14. Per germline, CDR1 SGHNT and CDR2 YYREEE (reference sequence). The CDR3 sequence: CASSYGTGGKRQYEQYF. CDR3 DNA sequence: TGTGCCAGCAGTTACGGGACAGGGGGGAAAAGACAGTACGAGCAGTACTTC.

This chain links TRBV25-1 with TRBJ2-5; TRBD2 aligns across 7 bases. The CDR3 contains 11 residues. V lost 7 bases and J lost 5; bases outside the gene matches: 1. Germline V CDR1 and CDR2: MGHDK, SYGVNS. CDR3 protein: CASMRGETQYF. CDR3 sequence (DNA): TGTGCCAGCATGCGGGGGGAGACCCAGTACTTC.

Written as DNA, the CDR3 is TGTGCCAGCAGCCCCGTCCCCTACGAGCAGTACTTC. Encoded protein: CASSPVPYEQYF. The chain is built from TRBV7-9 and TRBJ2-7; no definite D call. V lost 5 bases and J lost 2, with 7 bases in between. The CDR3 is 12 residues long. Germline CDR1 is SEHNR and CDR2 is FQNEAQ (reference sequence).